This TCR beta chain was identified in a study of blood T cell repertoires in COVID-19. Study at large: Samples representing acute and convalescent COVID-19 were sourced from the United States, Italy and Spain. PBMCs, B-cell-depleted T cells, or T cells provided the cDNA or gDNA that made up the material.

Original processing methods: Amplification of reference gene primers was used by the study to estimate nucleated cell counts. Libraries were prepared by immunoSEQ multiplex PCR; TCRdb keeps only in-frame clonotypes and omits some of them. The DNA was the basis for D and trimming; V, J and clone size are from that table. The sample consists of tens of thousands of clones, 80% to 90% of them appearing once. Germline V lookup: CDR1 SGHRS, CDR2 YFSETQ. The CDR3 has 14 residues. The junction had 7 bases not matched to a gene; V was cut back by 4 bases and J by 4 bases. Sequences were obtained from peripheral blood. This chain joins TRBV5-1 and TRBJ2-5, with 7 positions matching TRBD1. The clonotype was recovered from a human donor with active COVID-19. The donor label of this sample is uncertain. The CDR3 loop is CASSITGVSETQYF. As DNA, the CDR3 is TGCGCCAGCAGCATCACAGGGGTTTCAGAGACCCAGTACTTC.